The subject of this entry is one T cell receptor beta chain. The antigen is unknown. The CDR3 covers 16 residues. J was trimmed by 3 bases and V by 1 base; bases with no gene match: 6. CDR1 SGHAT and CDR2 FQDESV come from the germline V gene (reference sequence). This entry belongs to a study of cytomegalovirus exposure and HLA in healthy donors. Study-wide findings and caveats: The study labeled 164 TCR beta chains cytomegalovirus-associated. According to reports, the classifier identified cytomegalovirus status with high specificity and sensitivity. Rare TCR sequences predominated, though certain public TCRs were found in many donors.

An approximately 130-subject validation cohort, separate from the 666-subject first cohort, supplied the donors. Data came from immunoSEQ multiplex PCR; TCRdb stores just in-frame clones and leaves some out. Of over 150,000 clones listed, about 90% are singletons. Sequenced material: PBMCs. The chain employs TRBV11-1 and TRBJ2-7; 10 bases align to TRBD2. The source of this sequence is a man aged 18 to 29 in good health and CMV-seropositive. DNA for the CDR3: TGTGCCAGCAGCTTAGGATATTCTAGCGGGAGCTACGAGCAGTACTTC. This codes for CASSLGYSSGSYEQYF.